Below are 27 T cell receptor beta chains sequenced from a single sample in a study of blood T cell repertoires in COVID-19. Profiled with immunoSEQ multiplex PCR; TCRdb holds only in-frame clones, not every one. The repertoire includes about 26,000 clones, almost 90% of them detected once, and more than 1.5% sits in the top ten. Material for sequencing was peripheral blood. The receptors originated from a woman in her fifties or sixties with active COVID-19.

This clone has a single count. The chain carries TRBV6-2 or TRBV6-3 and TRBJ2-7; TRBD2 aligns across 7 bases. This CDR3 contains 15 residues. The V and J ends lost 5 bases and 2 bases, in that order; junction bases with no gene match: 9. CDR1 and CDR2 (germline): MNHEY, SVGEGT. The CDR3 DNA reads as TGTGCCAGCAGTGGGGTAGGGACTAAAACCTACGAGCAGTACTTC. This codes for CASSGVGTKTYEQYF.

The genes are TRBV4-2 and TRBJ1-2; a weak D match, TRBD1 (5 bases). Trimming removed 4 bases from V and 4 bases from J, with 16 bases in between. The length of the CDR3 is 15 residues. The germline gives CDR1 LGHNA, CDR2 YNFKEQ. The CDR3 DNA is TGTGCCAGCAGCCGCCTTTTAAACAGGAGCTATGGCTACACCTTC. As protein: CASSRLLNRSYGYTF.

The V call is TRBV5-1, the J call TRBJ2-1; 12 bases agree with TRBD2. With 5 bases clipped from V and 6 bases from J, the junction kept 6 bases outside the gene matches. Germline-derived CDR1 and CDR2 are SGHRS and YFSETQ. This CDR3 comprises 15 residues. Here the CDR3 reads CASRPLAGGLNEQFF. The CDR3 DNA is TGCGCCAGCAGGCCTCTAGCGGGAGGGCTCAATGAGCAGTTCTTC.

The chain is built from TRBV5-4 and TRBJ1-2; D is possibly TRBD1 (6 bases). CDR1 and CDR2 (germline): SGHNT, YYREEE (reference sequence). V was clipped by 7 bases and J by 2 bases, with 21 bases between them. This CDR3 is built from 16 residues. The CDR3 coding sequence is TGTGCCAGCCGCGCTCGGGAACAGGGTACGAACTATGGCTACACCTTC. Translation gives CASRAREQGTNYGYTF.

The table lists this clone with a few counts. The genes are TRBV6-4 and TRBJ2-3; 8 bases map to TRBD2. Trimming at V came to 6 bases and at J to 4 bases, leaving 9 bases not matched to a gene. The CDR3 sequence is 15 residues long. The V gene's germline CDR1 is MRHNA and CDR2 SNTAGT. The CDR3: CASSPTQRESDTQYF. The CDR3 DNA follows: TGTGCCAGCAGCCCTACCCAGCGGGAGTCAGATACGCAGTATTTT.

The V call is TRBV4-1, the J call TRBJ2-1; 8 nucleotides align to TRBD2. The CDR3 covers 20 residues. V lost 0 bases and J lost 0; bases outside the gene matches: 13. The germline V gene has CDR1 MGHRA and CDR2 YSYEKL. The CDR3 here is CASSQEGLAGPRSSYNEQFF. The CDR3 DNA sequence: TGCGCCAGCAGCCAAGAAGGGCTAGCGGGCCCCAGGAGCTCCTACAATGAGCAGTTCTTC.

The J gene is TRBJ1-1, the V gene TRBV9; 10 bases agree with TRBD1. Germline V gene data show CDR1 as SGDLS and CDR2 as YYNGEE. The CDR3 totals 16 residues. J gave up 5 bases and V 0 bases, and 7 bases lay outside the gene matches. The CDR3 region is CASSVGDRGLGTEAFF. CDR3 coding DNA: TGTGCCAGCAGCGTAGGAGACAGGGGGCTGGGGACTGAAGCTTTCTTT. Supplemented by reference TRBV9 and TRBJ1-1, the full variable domain reads DSGVTQTPKHLITATGQRVTLRCSPRSGDLSVYWYQQSLDQGLQFLIQYYNGEERAKGNILERFSAQQFPDLHSELNLSSLELGDSALYFCASSVGDRGLGTEAFFGQGTRLTVV.

V usage is TRBV11-2 and J usage is TRBJ2-5; 7 positions agree with TRBD1. V trimming: 2 bases; J trimming: 4 bases; junction bases outside the gene matches: 4. From germline, CDR1 is SGHAT and CDR2 FQNNGV. The CDR3 length is 14 residues. The CDR3 DNA reads TGTGCCAGCAGCTTATCAGGGGGTAGAGAGACCCAGTACTTC. This sequence encodes CASSLSGGRETQYF.

The V call is TRBV6-5, the J call TRBJ2-7; 7 bases are shared with TRBD2. The germline V gene encodes CDR1 MNHEY and CDR2 SVGAGI. The CDR3 runs 16 residues. Losses at the gene ends were 0 bases for V and 4 bases for J; bases not matched to a gene: 9. CDR3 in DNA: TGTGCCAGCAGTTACTCTGGGGCGGGAGATCGATACGAGCAGTACTTC. As protein: CASSYSGAGDRYEQYF.

This clone was detected once. V is TRBV5-1 and J is TRBJ1-2, with 7 bases matching TRBD1. Germline lookup yields CDR1 SGHRS and CDR2 YFSETQ. The V gene end was trimmed by 0 bases and the J gene end by 4 bases; junction bases not matched to a gene: 6. The CDR3 runs to 15 residues. CDR3 sequence: CASSLGQGGFYGYTF. The CDR3 DNA follows: TGCGCCAGCAGCTTGGGGCAGGGGGGCTTCTATGGCTACACCTTC.

The rearrangement uses TRBV28 and TRBJ1-1; D not certain. Trimming pared 7 bases from V and 4 bases from J, leaving 16 bases between. This CDR3 has 14 amino acids. Germline V lookup: CDR1 MDHEN, CDR2 SYDVKM. CDR3 in amino acids: CASTRAGMGTEAFF. The CDR3 region has the DNA TGTGCCAGCACCCGAGCGGGTATGGGCACTGAAGCTTTCTTT.

The chain couples TRBV7-9 to TRBJ2-3, with D maybe TRBD1 (6 bases). Germline V lookup: CDR1 SEHNR, CDR2 FQNEAQ (reference sequence). Trimming left V 5 bases short and J 4 bases short, with 10 bases between. This CDR3 contains 13 residues. The CDR3: CASSPRGPDTQYF. The CDR3 nucleotides read TGTGCCAGCAGCCCCAGGGGCCCAGATACGCAGTATTTT.

The table lists this clone with a count of one. V is TRBV7-9 and J is TRBJ2-6, with 7 bases matching TRBD1. The germline V gene encodes CDR1 SEHNR and CDR2 FQNEAQ (reference sequence). The CDR3 loop spans 16 amino acids. Germline trimming cut 0 bases from V and 9 bases from J; bases unmatched to any gene: 8. The CDR3 bases are TGTGCCAGCAGCTTAGCGATGGCACAGGGGCACAACGTCCTGACTTTC. Translating gives CASSLAMAQGHNVLTF.

The J gene is TRBJ2-1, the V gene TRBV5-1; possible D gene TRBD2, 6 bases. The length of the CDR3 is 15 residues. V lost 0 bases and J 7 bases, leaving 14 bases between the germline ends. The V gene's germline CDR1 is SGHRS and CDR2 YFSETQ. The CDR3 loop reads CASSLAAQRGNEQFF. CDR3 coding DNA: TGCGCCAGCAGCTTGGCGGCCCAACGGGGGAATGAGCAGTTCTTC.

This chain joins TRBV7-9 and TRBJ1-2, with 8 positions matching TRBD1. Trimming cost V 5 bases and J 3 bases; bases outside gene matches: 5. The germline CDR1 and CDR2 sequences are SEHNR and FQNEAQ (reference sequence). This CDR3 is built from 14 residues. CDR3: CASSGGTGDYGYTF. The CDR3 nucleotides read TGTGCCAGCAGCGGGGGGACAGGAGACTATGGCTACACCTTC.

V is TRBV6-2 or TRBV6-3 and J is TRBJ2-3; 12 bases fit TRBD2. V was clipped by 5 bases and J by 1 base; unmatched bases: 7. This CDR3 region has 17 residues. Germline assignment: CDR1 MNHEY and CDR2 SVGEGT. The CDR3 coding sequence is TGTGCCAGCAGTCCACGACTAGCGGGGGATGGCACAGATACGCAGTATTTT. Its protein product is CASSPRLAGDGTDTQYF.

This chain connects TRBV2 to TRBJ2-7, with D hard to call. The CDR3 totals 13 residues. The germline gives CDR1 SNHLY, CDR2 FYNNEI. The V gene lost 6 bases and the J gene lost 0 bases, with 9 bases spanning the gap. This CDR3 is CASSGWSSYEQYF. The CDR3 DNA reads TGTGCCAGCAGCGGCTGGAGCTCCTACGAGCAGTACTTC.

The chain carries TRBV5-6 and TRBJ2-5, with 8 nucleotides matching TRBD2. The CDR3 covers 16 residues. The germline CDR1 and CDR2 sequences are SGHDT and YYEEEE. Trimming at V came to 3 bases and at J to 4 bases, leaving 11 bases not matched to a gene. The CDR3 nucleotides read TGTGCCAGCAGCTCCTGGGGTAGCGGGATATTAGAGACCCAGTACTTC. It translates to CASSSWGSGILETQYF.

This rearrangement joins TRBV7-2 to TRBJ2-1; 11 nucleotides line up with TRBD1. Germline V gene data show CDR1 as SGHTA and CDR2 as FQGNSA. V lost 4 bases to trimming and J lost 8 bases; unmatched junction nucleotides: 7. There are 15 residues in the CDR3. The CDR3 is CASSWGQGDRDEQFF. The CDR3 DNA follows: TGTGCCAGCAGCTGGGGACAGGGGGACAGAGATGAGCAGTTCTTC.

CDR3 in amino acids: CASSRTGGQYQETQYF. The CDR3 coding sequence is TGTGCCAGCTCCCGGACCGGGGGGCAGTACCAAGAGACCCAGTACTTC. The gene calls are TRBV18 and TRBJ2-5; possibly TRBD2 for D (7 bases). CDR3 length equals 16 residues. Germline assignment: CDR1 KGHSH and CDR2 LQKENI. Trimming took 6 bases from V and 0 from J, leaving 17 bases between them.

V gene TRBV2 combines with J gene TRBJ2-3; 11 bases map to TRBD2. The CDR3 is 16 amino acids. V lost 5 bases, J lost 0 bases, and 4 bases stayed unmatched. Per germline, CDR1 SNHLY and CDR2 FYNNEI. For the CDR3, the DNA is TGTGCCAGCAGTTGGACTAGCGGGTATAGCACAGATACGCAGTATTTT. The encoded protein is CASSWTSGYSTDTQYF.

This clone appeared a few times. The chain is built from TRBV7-2 and TRBJ2-5; tentative D call: TRBD2 (5 bases). The CDR3 length is 13 residues. Trimming stripped 3 bases from V and 5 bases from J, with 10 bases between. Per germline, CDR1 SGHTA and CDR2 FQGNSA. CDR3 DNA sequence: TGTGCCAGCAGCTTTAGGCGCGGGGAGACCCAGTACTTC. It codes for CASSFRRGETQYF.

This clone was detected a few times. The gene calls are TRBV19 and TRBJ1-3; possibly TRBD1 for D (5 bases). Trimming took off 3 bases at V and 1 base at J, with 13 bases between the two ends. The germline CDR1 and CDR2 sequences are LNHDA and SQIVND (reference sequence). CDR3 size: 16 residues. CDR3 protein: CASSIPGKGSGNTIYF. In nucleotides, the CDR3 is TGTGCCAGTAGTATCCCAGGGAAGGGATCTGGAAACACCATATATTTT.

The chain is built from TRBV18 and TRBJ1-5, with 9 bases matching TRBD1. CDR3 length: 16 residues. Germline V CDR1 and CDR2: KGHSH, LQKENI. V lost 3 bases to trimming and J lost 7 bases; unmatched junction nucleotides: 10. The CDR3 spells CASSPPGDRATQPQHF. The CDR3 nucleotides are TGTGCCAGCTCACCGCCAGGGGACAGGGCGACCCAGCCCCAGCATTTT. The full variable domain, its missing parts supplied by reference TRBV18 and TRBJ1-5, is NAGVMQNPRHLVRRRGQEARLRCSPMKGHSHVYWYRQLPEEGLKFMVYLQKENIIDESGMPKERFSAEFPKEGPSILRIQQVVRGDSAAYFCASSPPGDRATQPQHFGDGTRLSIL.

The V and J genes are TRBV27 and TRBJ2-1; TRBD2 agrees at 11 bases. V shed 0 bases, J shed 13 bases, and the junction held 8 bases outside the gene matches. There are 15 residues in the CDR3. Germline CDR1 and CDR2: MNHEY and SMNVEV (reference sequence). In nucleotides, the CDR3 is TGTGCCAGCAGTTTATCGGTAGGGGGACTAGCGGCCCAGTTCTTC. Encoded protein: CASSLSVGGLAAQFF.

The CDR3 sequence: CASSLEGGPSYEQYF. As DNA, the CDR3 is TGTGCCAGCAGCTTAGAAGGGGGCCCCTCCTACGAGCAGTACTTC. The rearrangement links TRBV7-2 to TRBJ2-7, with TRBD1 identical over 7 bases. This CDR3 has 15 amino acids. In germline, CDR1 is SGHTA, CDR2 FQGNSA. V shed 1 base, J shed 0 bases, and the junction held 3 bases outside the gene matches.

This clone has a single count. The chain employs TRBV19 and TRBJ1-3; D gene unclear. The germline CDR1 and CDR2 sequences are LNHDA and SQIVND (reference sequence). V was trimmed by 4 bases and J by 4 bases, leaving 14 bases between them. CDR3 length: 15 residues. The CDR3 coding sequence is TGTGCCAGTAGTAAGACGAGAGGCTCCGGAAACACCATATATTTT. As protein: CASSKTRGSGNTIYF. The variable domain in full, with the rest retrieved from reference TRBV19 and TRBJ1-3, is DGGITQSPKYLFRKEGQNVTLSCEQNLNHDAMYWYRQDPGQGLRLIYYSQIVNDFQKGDIAEGYSVSREKKESFPLTVTSAQKNPTAFYLCASSKTRGSGNTIYFGEGSWLTVV.